This T cell receptor beta chain was sequenced for a study of early T cells in non-severe SARS-CoV-2 infection (dated by TCRdb to about 2021). About the study as a whole: Because TCR sequencing was done on bulk RNA from unsorted whole blood, the alpha and beta chains could not be paired.

The protocol used for the library was 5' RACE. The sequencer listed for this sample is NextSeq 500. In the TCR library protocol, unique molecular identifiers were attached to individual cDNA molecules to correct for PCR bias and sequencing error. Sequencing covered both TCR alpha and beta chains, and within each sample the abundances of alpha and beta sequences were tightly co-correlated. Turning to the authors' computational methods: Decombinator V4 was used to perform V gene, J gene and CDR3 annotation of TCR sequences. TCRs were defined as expanded if a significant change between any two time points was detected under a Poisson model with p below 0.0001. TCR abundances were normalised to the total number of TCRs sequenced per sample and expressed as counts per million. TRAV1-2 paired with TRAJ12, TRAJ20 or TRAJ33 defined MAIT TCRs, while TRAV10 paired with TRAJ18 defined iNKT TCRs. VDJdb, accessed on 1 November 2021, was searched for TCRs annotated for CMV, EBV and SARS-CoV-2, and TCRs annotated for more than one antigen were excluded. TCRdb ran its own pipeline on the public reads, namely fastp trimming at Q25 and MiXCR clone calling, and kept in-frame beta chains. Each CDR3 protein appears once, grouped with its most common genes and DNA. TCRdb's processing, not the authors' own work, is the source of the V and J calls. The sample table contains about 83,000 distinct CDR3 sequences; only one count was recorded for around 9.3% of them. The biggest ten clones account for about 8.2% of the sample.

Overall study outcomes, separate from this receptor: VDJdb matching was skewed toward anti-spike CD8 responses and likely underestimated virus-specific expansions, missing private and CD4 specificities.

The CDR1 and CDR2 encoded by the germline V gene (reference sequence) are DFQATT and SNEGSKA. V lost 8 bases and J lost 7 bases; the stretch between them is 14 bases long. The CDR3 runs 11 residues from the cysteine to the phenylalanine. The CDR3 DNA has 33 bases and is translated from base 1. In this sample, this clonotype turned up a few times. Its specific antigen is unknown. No much larger clone is present one base from it, and per-base qualities are unavailable. A case-control design nested within a healthcare worker cohort in London, UK, was used, with weekly nasopharyngeal swab PCR tests and blood sampling performed. Healthcare workers were recruited during the week of the UK lockdown, between 23 and 31 March 2020, and followed weekly for up to roughly 15 weeks.

This chain joins TRBV20-1 to TRBJ2-5; TRBD1 is perhaps the D gene, given 5 matching bases. This specimen was whole blood, taken at baseline. The origin of this receptor is an adult who was a healthcare worker with PCR-confirmed SARS-CoV-2 infection or an uninfected control (not recorded which). The sequenced DNA: TGCAGTATTCTCAGGGAAAGGACCCAGTACTTC. It translates to CSILRERTQYF.